This entry lists 13 T cell receptor beta chains sequenced from one sample in a study of regulatory T cells in long-lasting Graves disease. Construction of the TCR beta libraries employed iRepertoire HTBI primers in conjunction with Arm-PCR of CDR3 regions. MiXCR, run by TCRdb on the multiplex PCR reads, gives a single entry per CDR3 protein. The sample carries a few hundred thousand distinct CDR3 sequences, less than 15% recorded once. Time point meaning: newly diagnosed GD, antithyroid drugs for less than 3 months. PBMC-extracted RNA yielded the TCR library. These data were also filed under a second study, of T cells in Graves' hyperthyroidism and ophthalmopathy.

The sequences come from peripheral blood mononuclear cells (PBMCs), collected at new diagnosis, from a patient treated with antithyroid drugs. The receptors derive from a woman aged 50 to 65 with Graves disease.

In its sample, this clonotype was seen many times. The chain has TRBV20-1 and TRBJ1-1; D possibly corresponds to TRBD1 (5 bases). V was pared by 0 bases and J by 0 bases, with 17 bases between. Germline V gene sequence: CDR1 DFQATT, CDR2 SNEGSKA (reference sequence). This CDR3 spans 17 amino acids. The CDR3 reads CSARDQSSGAVNTEAFF. The CDR3 nucleotides are TGCAGTGCTAGAGATCAGAGCAGCGGGGCCGTGAACACTGAAGCTTTCTTT.

In its sample, this clonotype was seen a few times. The genes are TRBV7-9 and TRBJ2-7; D call uncertain. The CDR3 length is 15 residues. V was cut by 4 bases and J by 2 bases, with 15 bases left in between. CDR1 is SEHNR and CDR2 is FQNEAQ in the germline V gene (reference sequence). CDR3: CASSSALRHPYEQYF. The CDR3 DNA is TGTGCCAGCAGCTCCGCACTCCGGCACCCCTACGAGCAGTACTTC.

At least ten counts were recorded for this clonotype. The chain employs TRBV11-2 and TRBJ2-3; tentatively, D is TRBD2 (6 bases). CDR3 length: 14 residues. The germline V gene encodes CDR1 SGHAT and CDR2 FQNNGV. Trimming took 2 bases from V and 4 from J, leaving 10 bases between them. Here the CDR3 DNA reads TGTGCCAGCAGCTTATGGGGGGTTGCAGATACGCAGTATTTT. It is translated as CASSLWGVADTQYF.

This clonotype was seen only a few times. J is TRBJ2-3 and V is TRBV20-1; D is undetermined. In germline, CDR1 is DFQATT, CDR2 SNEGSKA (reference sequence). The CDR3 runs 16 residues. V lost 0 bases, J lost 0 bases, and 13 bases lay in between. For the CDR3, the DNA is TGCAGTGCTAGAGATCCCAGGCTTCCTAGCACAGATACGCAGTATTTT. Encoded protein: CSARDPRLPSTDTQYF.

Comments on this clonotype: This may be a read error, as it is one base from a much larger clone. The rearrangement uses TRBV7-9 and TRBJ2-7; 11 bases map to TRBD2. Germline assignment: CDR1 SEHNR and CDR2 FQNEAQ (reference sequence). The CDR3 is 15 residues long. CDR3 protein: CSSSSSTSGAYEQYF. The CDR3 region has the DNA TGTTCCAGCAGCTCGTCGACTAGCGGGGCCTACGAGCAGTACTTC.

This clonotype was recorded many times. The CDR3 region is CASGSDDSGSRNEQFF. For the CDR3, the DNA is TGTGCTAGTGGTTCGGATGATAGCGGGAGTCGCAATGAGCAGTTCTTC. V is TRBV12-5 and J is TRBJ2-1, with TRBD2 identical over 9 bases. Per the germline V gene, CDR1 is LGHNT and CDR2 is FRNRAP. The CDR3 is made up of 16 amino acids. Germline trimming cut 4 bases from V and 6 bases from J; bases unmatched to any gene: 10.

With respect to this clonotype: The final CDR3 position lacks the conserved phenylalanine or tryptophan, pointing to a likely read error. The V and J genes are TRBV6-2 or TRBV6-3 and TRBJ2-2; 11 bases agree with TRBD2. CDR3 length: 16 amino acids. V shed 2 bases, J shed 5 bases, and the junction held 4 bases outside the gene matches. CDR1 is MNHEY, CDR2 SVGEGT, per germline. This CDR3 is CASSYIAGGVTGELFS. Here the CDR3 DNA reads TGTGCCAGCAGTTACATAGCGGGAGGGGTAACCGGGGAGCTGTTTTCT.

This clonotype was seen ten or more times. The rearrangement uses TRBV12-3 or TRBV12-4 and TRBJ1-4; the match to TRBD1 covers 7 bases. CDR3 length equals 13 residues. V trimming: 10 bases; J trimming: 7 bases; junction bases outside the gene matches: 9. The CDR3 DNA sequence: TGTGCCATCTCGACAGGGTTGAGTGAAAAACTGTTTTTT. It encodes CAISTGLSEKLFF.

The chain joins TRBV5-1 to TRBJ1-3; D uncertain. The length of the CDR3 is 17 residues. The germline V and J ends were trimmed by 0 bases and 0 bases, with 13 bases remaining between them. CDR1 SGHRS and CDR2 YFSETQ come from the germline V gene. The CDR3 sequence is CASSLVAAARSGNTIYF. The DNA of the CDR3 is TGCGCCAGCAGCTTGGTGGCAGCCGCTCGCTCTGGAAACACCATATATTTT.

This clonotype was detected a few times. The chain links TRBV6-1 to TRBJ2-1; D is unclear. With 4 bases removed from V and 7 bases from J, the gap between germline ends came to 8 bases. Germline loops: CDR1 MNHNS, CDR2 SASEGT. The CDR3 contains 12 residues. CDR3 coding DNA: TGTGCCAGCAGTGCCAGCGCGAATGAGCAGTTCTTC. As protein: CASSASANEQFF.

This clonotype was recorded at least ten times. This sequence joins TRBV7-9 and TRBJ2-5; D unresolved. The CDR3 has 13 amino acids. CDR1 SEHNR and CDR2 FQNEAQ come from the germline V gene (reference sequence). Trimming left V 8 bases short and J 3 bases short, with 13 bases between. This CDR3 reads CASARNSKETQYF. The CDR3 nucleotides are TGTGCCAGCGCTCGGAATAGCAAAGAGACCCAGTACTTC.

This clonotype was seen many times. The V and J genes are TRBV12-3 or TRBV12-4 and TRBJ1-1; D call uncertain. The CDR3 has 13 amino acids. Trimming pared 0 bases from V and 12 bases from J, leaving 14 bases between. The CDR3 is CASSLALAGSPFF. CDR3 DNA: TGTGCCAGCAGTTTAGCGTTGGCAGGTTCCCCTTTCTTT.

V and J are TRBV24-1 and TRBJ2-1, with D tentatively TRBD1 or TRBD2 (5 bases each). Trimming cost V 0 bases and J 10 bases, with 18 bases left between them. CDR3 length: 16 residues. Germline V gene data show CDR1 as KGHDR and CDR2 as SFDVKD. The CDR3 DNA reads TGTGCCACCAGTGATTTGGGACCGGGGCCAGCCGGAGAGCAGTTCTTC. Its translation is CATSDLGPGPAGEQFF.